The 18 T cell receptor beta chains below were found in one sample sequenced in a study of CD8 T cells in ankylosing spondylitis. TCRdb reanalysed the 5' RACE reads using MiXCR and keeps one entry per CDR3 protein. The sample has fewer than 250,000 distinct CDR3 sequences; about 10% are singletons. The sequencing input was blood, either unsorted or a sorted T cell fraction (not recorded which). The receptor set was obtained from a male donor with ankylosing spondylitis or in good health (not recorded which).

This clonotype was counted at least ten times. The J gene is TRBJ1-1, the V gene TRBV20-1; D gene unclear. V gave up 1 base and J gave up 0 bases, with 9 bases separating them. Per the germline V gene, CDR1 is DFQATT and CDR2 is SNEGSKA (reference sequence). The length of the CDR3 is 14 residues. The CDR3 nucleotides are TGCAGTGCTAGAGCTTTAGGGATGAACACTGAAGCTTTCTTT. The encoded protein is CSARALGMNTEAFF.

This clonotype occurred many times. The rearrangement joins TRBV10-3 to TRBJ1-1, with D possibly matching TRBD1 (6 bases). The germline CDR1 and CDR2 sequences are ENHRY and SYGVKD. The CDR3 has 13 amino acids. V lost 6 bases to trimming and J lost 4 bases, with 12 bases between them. The CDR3: CAIRQGQSTEAFF. The CDR3 region has the DNA TGTGCCATCAGACAGGGTCAGAGCACTGAAGCTTTCTTT.

The rearrangement uses TRBV15 and TRBJ2-3, with D possibly TRBD1 on 5 matching bases. V lost 5 bases to trimming and J lost 4 bases, with 19 bases between them. In germline, CDR1 is LNHNV, CDR2 YYDKDF (reference sequence). The CDR3 spans 16 residues. The CDR3 sequence: CATSPASRDGADTQYF. The CDR3 region has the DNA TGTGCCACCAGCCCAGCCTCCAGGGATGGGGCAGATACGCAGTATTTT.

In this sample, this clonotype turned up many times. The V and J genes are TRBV20-1 and TRBJ2-3, with TRBD1 matching over 9 bases. The trim removed 0 bases at V and 5 bases at J, leaving 9 bases unmatched. The CDR3 is 16 residues long. CDR1 and CDR2 (germline): DFQATT, SNEGSKA (reference sequence). CDR3 bases: TGCAGTGCTAGAGATTGGAGGACAGGGGTCGAAGATACGCAGTATTTT. It yields the protein CSARDWRTGVEDTQYF.

The table lists this clonotype with many counts. The chain uses TRBV4-1 and TRBJ1-5; a possible D gene is TRBD1 (6 bases). The CDR3 has 15 amino acids. The germline CDR1 and CDR2 sequences are MGHRA and YSYEKL. V was clipped by 4 bases and J by 5 bases, with 15 bases between them. The CDR3 spells CASSLAAGGHQPQHF. CDR3 in DNA: TGCGCCAGCAGCCTGGCCGCGGGGGGGCATCAGCCCCAGCATTTT.

Ten or more counts support this clonotype. J is TRBJ1-1 and V is TRBV20-1; possible D gene TRBD1, 6 bases. Deletions cut 5 bases from V and 6 bases from J, with 19 bases between. The CDR3 spans 14 residues. CDR1 DFQATT and CDR2 SNEGSKA come from the germline V gene (reference sequence). DNA for the CDR3: TGCAGTGCTTCGGGGGCCTTCACGTACGCTGAAGCTTTCTTT. Its protein product is CSASGAFTYAEAFF.

This clonotype has a handful of counts. The chain couples TRBV11-2 to TRBJ2-7; TRBD2 matches at 10 bases. Germline loops: CDR1 SGHAT, CDR2 FQNNGV. The CDR3 has 17 residues. The J segment lost 0 bases and the V segment lost 4 bases, leaving 9 bases of the junction unmatched. CDR3 region: CASSSTSGPPSSYEQYF. The CDR3 coding sequence is TGTGCCAGCAGCTCGACTAGCGGGCCTCCTAGCTCCTACGAGCAGTACTTC. The full variable domain, completed using reference TRBV11-2 and TRBJ2-7, is EAGVAQSPRYKIIEKRQSVAFWCNPISGHATLYWYQQILGQGPKLLIQFQNNGVVDDSQLPKDRFSAERLKGVDSTLKIQPAKLEDSAVYLCASSSTSGPPSSYEQYFGPGTRLTVT.

As concerns this clonotype: The junction differs from germline at one of its ends, possibly a read error. The genes are TRBV7-2 and TRBJ2-3, with TRBD2 matching 7 bases. There are 13 residues in the CDR3. Germline lookup yields CDR1 SGHTA and CDR2 FQGNSA. CDR3: CASSRFLAGPPVF. CDR3 bases: TGTGCCAGCAGCCGATTTTTAGCGGGTCCCCCCGTATTT.

This clonotype has just a few counts. This rearrangement joins TRBV5-1 to TRBJ2-3; D possibly corresponds to TRBD2 (5 bases). The CDR3 is made up of 14 amino acids. CDR1 and CDR2 from the germline V gene are SGHRS and YFSETQ. V lost 4 bases to trimming and J lost 3 bases, with 12 bases between them. CDR3 region: CASSEGIVTDTQYF. CDR3 bases: TGCGCCAGCAGCGAGGGTATAGTAACAGATACGCAGTATTTT.

This clonotype was recorded many times. V gene TRBV12-3 or TRBV12-4 combines with J gene TRBJ2-1, with D perhaps assigned TRBD1 or TRBD2 (6 bases each). V lost 8 bases to trimming and J lost 7 bases, with 21 bases between them. The CDR3 extends over 15 amino acids. The CDR3 region has the DNA TGTGCCAGCTCCCCGGGGGCTAGCCTTCGGAATGAGCAGTTCTTC. Translated, it gives CASSPGASLRNEQFF.

This clonotype was seen many times. The rearrangement links TRBV5-1 to TRBJ2-7, with D perhaps assigned TRBD1 or TRBD2 (5 bases each). The CDR3 has 15 residues. CDR1 is SGHRS and CDR2 is YFSETQ in the germline V gene. Between the trimmed V and J ends, which lost 3 bases and 2 bases, there was a span of 15 bases. CDR3 in amino acids: CASSSRGRVPYEQYF. CDR3 coding DNA: TGCGCCAGCAGCTCCCGGGGCAGGGTCCCCTACGAGCAGTACTTC.

Of note for this clonotype: This may be a read error: a much more frequent sequence differs by one nucleotide. This chain joins TRBV20-1 and TRBJ1-2, with 12 bases matching TRBD1. The V gene's germline CDR1 is DFQATT and CDR2 SNEGSKA (reference sequence). The J segment lost 10 bases and the V segment lost 2 bases, leaving 8 bases of the junction unmatched. This CDR3 spans 14 amino acids. CDR3 sequence reads: CSARSGQGARDYTF. Written as DNA, the CDR3 is TGCAGTGCTAGATCGGGACAGGGGGCAAGAGACTACACCTTC.

This clonotype was seen ten or more times. This chain's CDR3 is CSVEWTSGGYEQYF. Written as DNA, the CDR3 is TGCAGCGTTGAATGGACTAGCGGGGGCTACGAGCAGTACTTC. The chain employs TRBV29-1 and TRBJ2-7; TRBD2 matches 13 bases. Losses at the gene ends were 2 bases for V and 3 bases for J; bases not matched to a gene: 1. Germline V gene sequence: CDR1 SQVTM, CDR2 ANQGSEA. This CDR3 is built from 14 residues.

This clonotype was seen at least ten times. V usage is TRBV3-1 and J usage is TRBJ2-1; D unclear. Trimming cost V 1 base and J 9 bases, with 19 bases left between them. The germline V gene has CDR1 LGHDT and CDR2 YNNKEL (reference sequence). The CDR3 contains 16 residues. This chain's CDR3 is CASSQGFSTGTSEQFF. CDR3 coding DNA: TGTGCCAGCAGCCAAGGATTCTCGACGGGTACGAGTGAGCAGTTCTTC.

The table lists this clonotype with many counts. The chain has TRBV29-1 and TRBJ1-1; 7 nucleotides align to TRBD1. After removal of 5 bases from V and 4 bases from J, the junction contained 4 bases not matched to a gene. Per germline, CDR1 SQVTM and CDR2 ANQGSEA. This CDR3 is 12 amino acids long. CDR3: CSVSDRATEAFF. The CDR3 DNA reads TGCAGCGTTTCAGACAGGGCCACTGAAGCTTTCTTT.

This clonotype was seen at least ten times. The chain joins TRBV3-1 to TRBJ2-5, with TRBD2 matching 7 bases. V was clipped by 1 base and J by 0 bases; unmatched bases: 11. CDR3 length equals 18 residues. The germline gives CDR1 LGHDT, CDR2 YNNKEL (reference sequence). CDR3 sequence: CASSQVLAAGVDQETQYF. CDR3 bases: TGTGCCAGCAGCCAAGTGCTTGCGGCGGGAGTTGACCAAGAGACCCAGTACTTC.

A note on this clonotype: Possible read error: a much larger clone is one base away. The rearrangement links TRBV12-3 or TRBV12-4 to TRBJ2-7; D ambiguous. The CDR3 runs to 11 residues. In nucleotides, the CDR3 is TGTGTCAGCAGTGTAGGCTACGAGCAGTACTTC. Protein: CVSSVGYEQYF.

J is TRBJ2-7 and V is TRBV30; possible D gene TRBD1, 6 bases. The CDR3 runs 12 residues. CDR1 and CDR2 from the germline V gene are GTSNPN and SVGIG (reference sequence). V was cut by 5 bases and J by 2 bases, with 10 bases left in between. The CDR3 nucleotides are TGTGCCTGGTCCCGGACAGCCTACGAGCAGTACTTC. Its protein is CAWSRTAYEQYF.